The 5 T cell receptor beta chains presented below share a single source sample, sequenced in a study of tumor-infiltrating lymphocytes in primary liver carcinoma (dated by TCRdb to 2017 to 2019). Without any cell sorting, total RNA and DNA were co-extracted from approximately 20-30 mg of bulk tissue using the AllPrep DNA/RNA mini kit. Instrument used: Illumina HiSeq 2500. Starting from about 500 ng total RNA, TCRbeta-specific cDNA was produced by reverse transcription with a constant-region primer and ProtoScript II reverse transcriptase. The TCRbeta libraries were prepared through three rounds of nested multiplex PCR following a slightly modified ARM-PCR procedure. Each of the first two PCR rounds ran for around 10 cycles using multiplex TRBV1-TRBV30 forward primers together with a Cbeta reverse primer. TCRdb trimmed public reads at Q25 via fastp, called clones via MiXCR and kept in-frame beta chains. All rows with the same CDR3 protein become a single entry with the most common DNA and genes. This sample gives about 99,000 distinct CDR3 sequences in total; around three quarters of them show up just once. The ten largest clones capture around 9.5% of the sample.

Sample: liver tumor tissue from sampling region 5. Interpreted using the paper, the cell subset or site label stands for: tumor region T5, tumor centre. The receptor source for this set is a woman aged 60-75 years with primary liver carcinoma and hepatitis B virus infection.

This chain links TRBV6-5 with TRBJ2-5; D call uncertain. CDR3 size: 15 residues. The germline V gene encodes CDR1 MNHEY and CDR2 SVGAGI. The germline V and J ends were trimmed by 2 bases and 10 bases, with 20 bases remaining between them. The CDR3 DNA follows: TGTGCCAGCAGTTACGAAGGACCAGTGGGATCAATCCAGTACTTC. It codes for CASSYEGPVGSIQYF.

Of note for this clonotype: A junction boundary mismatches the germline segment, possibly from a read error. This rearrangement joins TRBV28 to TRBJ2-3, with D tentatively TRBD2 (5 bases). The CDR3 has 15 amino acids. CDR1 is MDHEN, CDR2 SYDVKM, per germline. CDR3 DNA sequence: TGTGCCAGTAGTTTACAAGCCGGAGGCATAGATACGCAGTATTTT. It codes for CASSLQAGGIDTQYF.

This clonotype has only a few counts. The CDR3 nucleotides are TGTGCCAGCAGCTTTTCCGGGCGCAATCAGCCCCAGCATTTT. Its protein product is CASSFSGRNQPQHF. The V call is TRBV7-4, the J call TRBJ1-5; no firm D call. This CDR3 spans 14 amino acids. Germline V gives CDR1 SGHVT, CDR2 SQSDAQ. Trimming stripped 3 bases from V and 2 bases from J, with 8 bases between.

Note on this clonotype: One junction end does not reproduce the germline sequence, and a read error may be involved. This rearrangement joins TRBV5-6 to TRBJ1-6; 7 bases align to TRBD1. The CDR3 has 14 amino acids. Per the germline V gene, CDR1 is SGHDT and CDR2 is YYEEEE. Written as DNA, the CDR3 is TGTGCCAGCAGCTGGGGGACAGAGGTTTTACCCCTCCGCTTT. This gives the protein CASSWGTEVLPLRF.

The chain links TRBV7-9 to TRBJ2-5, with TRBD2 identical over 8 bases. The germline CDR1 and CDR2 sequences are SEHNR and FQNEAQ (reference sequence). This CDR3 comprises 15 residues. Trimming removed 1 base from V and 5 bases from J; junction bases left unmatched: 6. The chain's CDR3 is CASSLGSGSGETQYF. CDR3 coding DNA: TGTGCCAGCAGCTTAGGGAGCGGGAGCGGTGAGACCCAGTACTTC.